This TCR beta chain was identified in a study of blood T cells in healthy people across ages. Each donor had ten milliliters of peripheral blood drawn. PBMCs, at least 6.5 million per sample, were isolated. Study-wide results and caveats: Per million T cells, TCR beta diversity dropped roughly linearly as age increased. Greater diversity and more naive CD4+ cells were seen in long-lived donors than in aged donors.

V shed 3 bases and J 2 bases; nucleotides not matched to a gene: 4. Germline CDR1 SGHVS, CDR2 FNYEAQ. This CDR3 region has 16 residues. Comments on this clonotype: Its antigen is still unknown.

A sample-barcoded 5' primer and a J-beta primer mix were used in a second PCR of roughly 7 to 11 cycles. TCRdb redid the calling of the 5' RACE reads with MiXCR, one entry per CDR3 protein. The repertoire holds around 900,000 distinct CDR3 sequences, about 30% seen once, with 15% to 20% in the top ten. This receptor was taken from an elderly woman in good health. Input material: blood. The V gene is TRBV7-6, the J gene TRBJ2-2; 9 bases align to TRBD2. CDR3 region: CASSFSGGFNTGELFF. CDR3 sequence (DNA): TGTGCCAGCAGCTTCAGCGGGGGGTTCAACACCGGGGAGCTGTTTTTT.